The rows below give T cell receptor beta chains drawn from one sample of a study of CD8 T cells in Susac syndrome. TCRdb passed the immunoSEQ multiplex PCR reads through MiXCR, listing each CDR3 protein once. The table has over 100,000 distinct CDR3 sequences, around nine tenths seen once. Sequencing was carried out using CD4+ T cells from PBMCs. The receptors here all came from a human donor in good health. Each CDR3 is given with its conserved first and last residue. A D gene is named only where the DNA matches it firmly. Size is stated for part of the rows, as once, few or many counts, or as a class when the clone is expanded.

TRBJ1-1 TRBV27 . . TGTGCCAGCAGTTTGGTGGGTGGTCGAACTGAAGCTTTCTTT CASSLVGGRTEAFF
TRBJ1-1 TRBV7-2 . . TGTGCCAGCAGCTTACAAGTCGGGGTACCGAACACTGAAGCTTTCTTT CASSLQVGVPNTEAFF
TRBJ2-2 TRBV6-5 . . TGTGCCAGCAGTTTGACAACCGGGGAGCTGTTTTTT CASSLTTGELFF
TRBJ2-2 TRBV7-2 . . TGTGCCAGCAGCTTAGGGGACTCCGGGGAGCTGTTTTTT CASSLGDSGELFF
TRBJ1-2 TRBV20-1 . TRBD1 TGCAGTGCCCCCCTAGGGGGACAGGATAACTATGGCTACACCTTC CSAPLGGQDNYGYTF
TRBJ1-1 TRBV6-2/TRBV6-3 . . TGTGCCGGAGCTTATGCCCTAGCTACTGAAGCTTTCTTT CAGAYALATEAFF
TRBJ1-5 TRBV7-8 . . TGTGCCAGCAGCTTAGCTTGGCACAGCGGCAATCAGCCCCAGCATTTT CASSLAWHSGNQPQHF
TRBJ2-5 TRBV5-1 . . TGCGCCAGCAGCTTGGCCTTGGTGGGAGATAGTCAAGAGACCCAGTACTTC CASSLALVGDSQETQYF
TRBJ1-1 TRBV29-1 . . TGCAGCGTTGAGGGCACCTTGAACACTGAAGCTTTCTTT CSVEGTLNTEAFF
TRBJ2-1 TRBV6-2/TRBV6-3 . . TGTGCCAGCAGTTACTTGCGTGACGCCTACAATGAGCAGTTCTTC CASSYLRDAYNEQFF
TRBJ2-1 TRBV20-1 . TRBD1 TGCACTCAAGGACAGGCAGAATACAATGAGCAGTTCTTC CTQGQAEYNEQFF
TRBJ1-6 TRBV6-4 . TRBD1 TGTGCCAGCAGAGCGGGACAGTTAAATTCACCCCTCCACTTT CASRAGQLNSPLHF
TRBJ1-1 TRBV7-6 . TRBD1 TGTGCCAGCAGTCAGGGGGGCACAGCTTTCTTT CASSQGGTAFF
TRBJ2-1 TRBV12-3/TRBV12-4 . . TGTGCCAGCAGTTATGCGGGGTACAATGAGCAGTTCTTC CASSYAGYNEQFF
TRBJ1-1 TRBV6-2/TRBV6-3 . . TGTGCCAGCAGTTACTTATCCAGGGACACTGAAGCTTTCTTT CASSYLSRDTEAFF
TRBJ2-1 TRBV6-6 . . TGTGCCACCTTCGCCAGGGACAAAGACAATGAGCAGTTCTTC CATFARDKDNEQFF
TRBJ2-1 TRBV7-9 . . TGTGCCAGCACCGGGGCCTGGGGAGGCGAGCAGTTCTTC CASTGAWGGEQFF
TRBJ2-3 TRBV5-4 . . TGTGCCAGCAGCTTGATCGGGCCAGATACGCAGTATTTT CASSLIGPDTQYF
TRBJ2-1 TRBV20-1 once TRBD2 TGCAGTGCTTCAGGACTAGCGGGGTCCGGCTCCTACAATGAGCAGTTCTTC CSASGLAGSGSYNEQFF
TRBJ2-4 TRBV7-2 . . TGTGCCAGCAGCGTCTTTCGCGGAGACCAAAACATTCAGTACTTC CASSVFRGDQNIQYF
TRBJ2-2 TRBV2 . TRBD2 TGTGCCAGCAGGCAGGCTAGCGGAAACACCGGGGAGCTGTTTTTT CASRQASGNTGELFF
TRBJ2-1 TRBV13 . TRBD2 TGTGCCAGCAGCTTAATTCCGGCTAGCGGGAGTCAGCTCGAGCAGTTCTTC CASSLIPASGSQLEQFF
TRBJ2-1 TRBV12-3/TRBV12-4 . TRBD2 TGTGCCAGCAGCCCCGGCGGGGGGTTTCAGTTCTTC CASSPGGGFQFF
TRBJ1-5 TRBV5-5 . . TGTGCCAGCAGCTTGGAGGGTGCTAGGAGCAATCAGCCCCAGCATTTT CASSLEGARSNQPQHF
TRBJ1-6 TRBV6-2/TRBV6-3 . . TGTGCCAGCAGTTACGTGGTCAGTAATTCACCCCTCCACTTT CASSYVVSNSPLHF
TRBJ1-1 TRBV27 . TRBD1 TGTGCCAGCAGGGGAATTGGACAGGTTTTAACTGAAGCTTTCTTT CASRGIGQVLTEAFF
TRBJ1-2 TRBV7-2 . . TGTGCCAGCAGCTTATCCGGGACGGAGAACTATGGCTACACCTTC CASSLSGTENYGYTF
TRBJ2-7 TRBV12-5 . . TGTGCTAGTGGTTTGTCGGTCGGAATCGAGCAGTACTTC CASGLSVGIEQYF
TRBJ2-2 TRBV5-4 . TRBD2 TGTGCCAGCAGTCCGACTAGCGGGACCCTCGGCGGGGAGCTGTTTTTT CASSPTSGTLGGELFF
TRBJ2-1 TRBV19 . . TGTGCCAGTAGTCCTCCAGGGGTGGGTGAGCAGTTCTTC CASSPPGVGEQFF
TRBJ2-7 TRBV19 . TRBD1 TGTGCCAGTAGTATACTTCCGGGACAGGGGATCTCCTACGAGCAGTACTTC CASSILPGQGISYEQYF
TRBJ1-1 TRBV19 . . TGTGCCAGTAGTTTCGGGTACGCTGAAGCTTTCTTT CASSFGYAEAFF
TRBJ2-2 TRBV27 . TRBD2 TGTGCCAGCAGTCACCTTTGGACTAGCGGGAACACCGGGGAGCTGTTTTTT CASSHLWTSGNTGELFF
TRBJ1-2 TRBV12-3/TRBV12-4 . . TGTGCCAGCAGTCCGATGACAGGTCCGGATGGCTACACCTTC CASSPMTGPDGYTF
TRBJ1-2 TRBV2 . TRBD1 TGTGCCAGCAGTGAGAACAGGGGATCAGGAGGCTACACCTTC CASSENRGSGGYTF
TRBJ2-5 TRBV27 . . TGTGCCAGTCAGGGGGCTAGCGGGCAACAAGAGACCCAGTACTTC CASQGASGQQETQYF
TRBJ2-5 TRBV20-1 . . TGCAGTGCTCCGCCCCTAAGTAGAGAGACCCAGTACTTC CSAPPLSRETQYF
TRBJ2-7 TRBV15 . . TGTGCCACCAGCAGCGGGACCGGGACCGGGGGATACGAGCAGTACTTC CATSSGTGTGGYEQYF
TRBJ2-7 TRBV29-1 . . TGCAGCGTTGTAATGGGCAGCTCCTACGAGCAGTACTTC CSVVMGSSYEQYF
TRBJ2-7 TRBV29-1 once TRBD1 TGCAGCGCTTTGACAGGGGGCTCCTACGAGCAGTACTTC CSALTGGSYEQYF
TRBJ1-1 TRBV20-1 . TRBD1 TGCAGTGCCCGGACAGGGGGCATCGGCACTGAAGCTTTCTTT CSARTGGIGTEAFF
TRBJ2-1 TRBV2 . TRBD2 TGTGCCAGCAGTGAAGCCAGACTAGCGGGCACCTACAATGAGCAGTTCTTC CASSEARLAGTYNEQFF
TRBJ2-5 TRBV5-6 once . TGTGCCAGCAGCCCGCAGGGTAGACAAGAGACCCAGTACTTC CASSPQGRQETQYF
TRBJ2-5 TRBV20-1 . . TGCAGTGCTAGAGCCAGGGACGTCCAAGAGACCCAGTACTTC CSARARDVQETQYF
TRBJ2-3 TRBV9 . . TGTGCCAGCAGCGTACTTGGGGGAGAAGATACGCAGTATTTT CASSVLGGEDTQYF
TRBJ1-2 TRBV19 . . TGTGCCACCCAGCGGCCGACACCAAACTATGGCTACACCTTC CATQRPTPNYGYTF
TRBJ1-1 TRBV20-1 . . TGCAGTGCTAGAAAAAATACAGGGTTGACTGAAGCTTTCTTT CSARKNTGLTEAFF
TRBJ2-1 TRBV7-2 . TRBD2 TGTGCCAGCAGCTTTGAGCGGGGGGTCGGAGGTGAGCAGTTCTTC CASSFERGVGGEQFF
TRBJ2-5 TRBV5-1 . TRBD2 TGCGCCAGCAGCGCGCAACCCTCGGGGGGGCGTGAGACCCAGTACTTC CASSAQPSGGRETQYF
TRBJ2-2 TRBV12-5 . TRBD1 TGTGCTAGTTCGGGCGGGACAGGGCGAAGTACCGGGGAGCTGTTTTTT CASSGGTGRSTGELFF
TRBJ2-2 TRBV7-2 . . TGTGCCAGGGGGGCAGCCGGGGAGCTGTTTTTT CARGAAGELFF
TRBJ2-1 TRBV20-1 . . TGCAGTGCTAGAAGGGGGGGTGAGCAGTTCTTC CSARRGGEQFF
TRBJ1-5 TRBV4-3 few . TGCGCCAGCAGCCAAGATTTACAGGCATCCTATCAGCCCCAGCATTTT CASSQDLQASYQPQHF
TRBJ2-5 TRBV7-2 . TRBD2 TGTGCCAGCAGCGGAGCGGGGTACCAAGAGACCCAGTACTTC CASSGAGYQETQYF